Sequencing of this TCR beta chain was carried out in a study of PD-1 blockade in classical Hodgkin lymphoma (TCRdb year 2020). Looking at the study overall: Nivolumab dosing was 3 mg/kg intravenously every 2 weeks, continuing until either disease progression or unacceptable toxicity. The study used TCR beta sequencing and CyTOF to define a peripheral blood immune signature of response to PD-1 blockade in classical Hodgkin lymphoma.

Comments on this clone: Its cognate antigen has yet to be identified. Base qualities were left out, and no much larger clone turns up one base away.

Looking up the germline V gene (reference sequence) yields CDR1 SGHKS and CDR2 YYEKEE. The V end loses 0 bases and the J end loses 4 bases, and a stretch of 10 bases separates them. The cysteine opens and the phenylalanine closes a CDR3 of 14 amino acids. CDR3 DNA is the only sequence kept; it has 42 bases, read in frame from the first base. The time point label of this sample denotes: cycle 2 day 1 (C2D1) of nivolumab. Every trial patient had relapsed after autologous stem cell transplantation, and cohorts A, B and C differed in prior brentuximab vedotin exposure. A total of roughly 60 patients with relapsed/refractory classical Hodgkin lymphoma made up the trial cohort, and each patient's best overall response was complete response, partial response or progressive disease. Single-agent nivolumab was administered to trial patients in the multi-cohort phase II CheckMate 205 trial. Best overall response was determined by an independent review committee according to the 2007 International Working Group response criteria. Trial PBMCs were obtained immediately prior to nivolumab initiation (C1D1) and on therapy at cycle 2 day 1 and cycle 4 day 1. Peripheral blood was collected in 8 mL Vacutainer Cell Preparation Tubes, from which PBMCs were isolated by centrifugation and then cryopreserved.

Genomic DNA was extracted with the Qiagen DNeasy kit from unsorted PBMCs and from negatively selected CD4+ and CD8+ fractions. TCR beta CDR3 regions were subjected to amplification by immunoSEQ multiplex PCR with primers that anneal to V and J segments. A synthetic immune receptor repertoire was used to minimize amplification bias, and any remaining bias was removed computationally after sequencing. The original methods were these. Custom Python scripts were used to quantify repertoire diversity as the Shannon entropy index. Unsorted, CD4+ and CD8+ repertoires were examined separately, except in combined analyses, for which CD4+ and CD8+ sequences were merged in silico. Clonal expansion was defined as a frequency increase of at least 2-fold after treatment compared with C1D1, and clones undetected at baseline were assigned a pseudocount of 0.5. Clones with 0 or 1 copy at C1D1 were defined as singleton clones, while clones with 2 or more copies were defined as non-singleton clones. Clones expanded in unsorted samples were annotated as CD4+, CD8+ or unknown by matching protein sequences in sorted samples from the same patient. Wilcoxon tests on paired samples were used to test changes in diversity from C1D1 to C4D1. Here the immuneACCESS table is served through TCRdb, limited to in-frame sequences with V and J called. Missing clones are a known gap in these copies; in checked studies unresolved V genes cover under half, and the rest lacks a known reason. The V and J calls and clone size were taken over from that table, and D and trimming were inferred from the DNA. Within this sample are about 4,200 clones, with approximately 71% of them counted one time only. The ten biggest clones cover roughly 10% of the sample.

General conclusions and limits of the study: A significant rise by C4D1 was seen in CD4+ but not CD8+ TCR diversity (p=0.0027 vs p=0.16), with the rise being most apparent in complete responders (p=0.02). The study covered only a single clinical trial cohort, and the causes of the repertoire differences, possibly disease activity or prior therapy, were still not defined. Baseline diversity similar to that of newly diagnosed patients was observed in trial patients achieving complete response, whereas significantly lower diversity was observed in partial responders and progressors. Patients starting nivolumab less than 1 year after ASCT had lower diversity and were excluded from later analyses to avoid confounding by immune reconstitution. Newly diagnosed patients were reported to have lower baseline TCR diversity than healthy donors, and relapsed/refractory patients were reported to have lower baseline TCR diversity still.

This receptor chain uses TRBV5-5 and TRBJ2-5, with TRBD1 tentatively as D gene (5 bases match). The sample was peripheral blood mononuclear cells (PBMCs), taken before the second cycle of nivolumab. The sequence was collected from a human donor with classical Hodgkin lymphoma. The CDR3 protein is CASSLEGYIETQYF. DNA sequence: TGTGCCAGCAGCTTGGAGGGGTATATAGAGACCCAGTACTTC.